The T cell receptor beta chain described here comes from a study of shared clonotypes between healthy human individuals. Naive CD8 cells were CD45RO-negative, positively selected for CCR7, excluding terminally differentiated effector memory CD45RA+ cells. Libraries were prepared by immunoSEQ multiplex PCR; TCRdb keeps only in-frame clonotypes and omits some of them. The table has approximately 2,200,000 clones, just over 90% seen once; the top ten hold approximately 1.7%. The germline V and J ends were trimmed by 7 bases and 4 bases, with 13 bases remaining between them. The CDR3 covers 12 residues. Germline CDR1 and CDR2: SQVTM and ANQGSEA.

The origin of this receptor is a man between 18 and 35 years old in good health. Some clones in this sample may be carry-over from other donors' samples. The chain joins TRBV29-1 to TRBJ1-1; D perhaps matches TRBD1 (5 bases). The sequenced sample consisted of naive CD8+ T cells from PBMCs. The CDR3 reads CSGLGGGTEAFF. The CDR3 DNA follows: TGCAGCGGCTTGGGGGGGGGCACTGAAGCTTTCTTT.